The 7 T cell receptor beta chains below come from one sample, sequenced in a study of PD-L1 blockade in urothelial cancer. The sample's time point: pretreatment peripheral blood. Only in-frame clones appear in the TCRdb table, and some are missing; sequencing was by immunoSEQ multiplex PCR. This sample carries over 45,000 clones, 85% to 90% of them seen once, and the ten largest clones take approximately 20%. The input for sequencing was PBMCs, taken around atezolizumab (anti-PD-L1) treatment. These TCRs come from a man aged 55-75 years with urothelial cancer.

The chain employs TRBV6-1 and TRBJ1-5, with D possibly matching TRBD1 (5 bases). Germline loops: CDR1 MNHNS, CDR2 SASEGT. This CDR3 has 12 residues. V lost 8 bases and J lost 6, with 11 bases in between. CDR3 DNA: TGTGCCAGCGGCCAGGGCGGTCAGCCCCAGCATTTT. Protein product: CASGQGGQPQHF.

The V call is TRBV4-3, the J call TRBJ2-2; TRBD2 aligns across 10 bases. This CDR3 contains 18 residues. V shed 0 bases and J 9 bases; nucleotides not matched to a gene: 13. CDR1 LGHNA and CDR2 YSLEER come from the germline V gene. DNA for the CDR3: TGCGCCAGCAGCCAAGATGGTACTAGCGGGGTGGGGAACCGGGAGCTGTTTTTT. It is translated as CASSQDGTSGVGNRELFF.

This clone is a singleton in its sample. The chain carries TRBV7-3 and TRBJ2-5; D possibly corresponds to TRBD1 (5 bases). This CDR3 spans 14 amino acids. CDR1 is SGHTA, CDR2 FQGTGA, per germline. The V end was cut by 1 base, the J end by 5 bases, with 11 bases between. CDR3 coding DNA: TGTGCCAGCAGCTTAAACCCAGGGCTGGAGACCCAGTACTTC. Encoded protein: CASSLNPGLETQYF.

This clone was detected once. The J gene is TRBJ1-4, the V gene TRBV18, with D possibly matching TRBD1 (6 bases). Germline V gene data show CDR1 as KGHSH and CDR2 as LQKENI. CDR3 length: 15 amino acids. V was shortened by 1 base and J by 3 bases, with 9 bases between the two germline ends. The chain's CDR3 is CASSPLGQSNEKLFF. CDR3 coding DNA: TGTGCCAGCTCACCACTAGGACAGTCTAATGAAAAACTGTTTTTT.

This CDR3 is CASSQDWGIGELFF. The CDR3 DNA reads TGCGCCAGCAGCCAAGATTGGGGCATCGGGGAGCTGTTTTTT. The chain has TRBV4-3 and TRBJ2-2; D perhaps matches TRBD1 (5 bases). V was trimmed by 0 bases and J by 7 bases, leaving 9 bases between them. The V gene's germline CDR1 is LGHNA and CDR2 YSLEER. The CDR3 runs 14 residues.

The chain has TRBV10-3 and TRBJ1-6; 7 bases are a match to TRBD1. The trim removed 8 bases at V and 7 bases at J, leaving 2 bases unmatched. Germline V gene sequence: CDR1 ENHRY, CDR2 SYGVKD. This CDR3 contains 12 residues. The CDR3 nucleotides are TGTGCCATCGAGGGGGCGAATTCACCCCTCCACTTT. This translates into CAIEGANSPLHF.

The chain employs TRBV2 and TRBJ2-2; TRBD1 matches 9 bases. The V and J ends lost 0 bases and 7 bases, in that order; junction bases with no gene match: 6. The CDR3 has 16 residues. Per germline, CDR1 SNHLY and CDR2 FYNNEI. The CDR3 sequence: CASSEAGQGLGGELFF. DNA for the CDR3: TGTGCCAGCAGTGAAGCGGGACAGGGACTCGGCGGGGAGCTGTTTTTT.